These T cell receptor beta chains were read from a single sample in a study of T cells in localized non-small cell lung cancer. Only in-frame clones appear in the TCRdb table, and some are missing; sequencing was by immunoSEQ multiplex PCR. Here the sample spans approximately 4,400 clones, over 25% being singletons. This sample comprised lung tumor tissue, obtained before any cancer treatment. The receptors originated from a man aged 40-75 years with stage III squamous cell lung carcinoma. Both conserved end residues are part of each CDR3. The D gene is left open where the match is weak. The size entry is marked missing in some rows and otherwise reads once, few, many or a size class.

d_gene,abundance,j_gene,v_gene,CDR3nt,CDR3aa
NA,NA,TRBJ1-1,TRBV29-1,TGCAGCGCACAACAGAATATGAACACTGAAGCTTTCTTT,CSAQQNMNTEAFF
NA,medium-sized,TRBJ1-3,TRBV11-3,TGTGCCAGCAGCTTAGGAGTCTCTGGAAACACCATATATTTT,CASSLGVSGNTIYF
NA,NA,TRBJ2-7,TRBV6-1,TGTGCCAGCAGTGAAGCGGGACACCCATTTGATCGGATCTACGAGCAGTACTTC,CASSEAGHPFDRIYEQYF
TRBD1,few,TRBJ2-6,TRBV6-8,TGTGCCAGCAGTGACGGACAGGGCCCCTCTGGGGCCAACGTCCTGACTTTC,CASSDGQGPSGANVLTF
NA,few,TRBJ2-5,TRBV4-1,TGCGCCAGCAGCCAAGAGGCCCGAGTAGAGACCCAGTACTTC,CASSQEARVETQYF
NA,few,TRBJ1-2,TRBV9,TGTGCCAGCAGTGAAGGGAACCTCTATGGCTACACCTTC,CASSEGNLYGYTF
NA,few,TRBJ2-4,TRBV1,TGCGCCAGCAGCCAGCGGGGACAGAGCCTAGCCAAAAACATTCAGTACTTC,CASSQRGQSLAKNIQYF
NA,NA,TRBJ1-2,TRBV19,TGTGCCAGTAGTACCCAGGGACATCCTGATGGCTACACCTTC,CASSTQGHPDGYTF
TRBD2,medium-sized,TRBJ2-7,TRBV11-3,TGTGCCAGCAGTCAACTAGCGGGGGGACGTCTCGAGCAGTACTTC,CASSQLAGGRLEQYF
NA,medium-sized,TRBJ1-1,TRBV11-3,TGTGCTAGCAGCCACCCCTCACCGGGGGGGCTCGCTGAAGCTTTCTTT,CASSHPSPGGLAEAFF
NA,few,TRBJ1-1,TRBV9,TGTGCCAGCAGCGTAGCCTCGTGGGGCGTCGCTTTCTTT,CASSVASWGVAFF
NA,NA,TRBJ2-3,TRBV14,TGTGCCAGCAGTCAAGTGGGACCCGTTACAGATACGCAGTATTTT,CASSQVGPVTDTQYF
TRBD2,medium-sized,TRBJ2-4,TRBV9,TGTGCCAGCAGCGAGGGACTAGCGCTAAACATTCAGTACTTC,CASSEGLALNIQYF
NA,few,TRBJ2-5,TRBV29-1,TGCAGCGTGAAACTAGCACGGGAGACCCAGTACTTC,CSVKLARETQYF
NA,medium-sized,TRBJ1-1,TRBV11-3,TGTGCCAGCAGCTTAGACCAGGGAATCACTGAAGCTTTCTTT,CASSLDQGITEAFF
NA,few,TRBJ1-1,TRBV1,TGCGCCAGCAGCCAACGGGTCCTCCGGAGGGAGAACACTGAAGCTTTCTTT,CASSQRVLRRENTEAFF
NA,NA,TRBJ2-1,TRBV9,TGTGCCAGCAGCGTAGTAGCGGATCCATACAATGAGCAGTTCTTC,CASSVVADPYNEQFF
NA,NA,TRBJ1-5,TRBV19,TGTGCCAGTAGTCTGAGGGGATGGGGCAATCAGCCCCAGCATTTT,CASSLRGWGNQPQHF
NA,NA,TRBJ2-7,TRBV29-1,TGCAGCGTCCTCTCACAGGGCTCCTACGAGCAGTACTTC,CSVLSQGSYEQYF
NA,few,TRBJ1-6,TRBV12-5,TGTGCTAGTGGTTTGGGGTCAGGGGATAATTCACCCCTCCACTTT,CASGLGSGDNSPLHF
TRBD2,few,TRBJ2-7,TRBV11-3,TGTGCCAGCAGCTCCCGACTAGCGGGGGACTATTACGAGCAGTACTTC,CASSSRLAGDYYEQYF
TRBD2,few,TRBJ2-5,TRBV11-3,TGTGCCAGCAGCTTATCCGGAGCGGGAGGCTCCCAGTACTTC,CASSLSGAGGSQYF
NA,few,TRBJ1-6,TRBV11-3,TGTGCCAGCAGCCAGATCGCAGTAGGGAATTCACCCCTCCACTTT,CASSQIAVGNSPLHF
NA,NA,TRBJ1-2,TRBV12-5,TGTGCTAGTGGGTGGGGGAGCCAGTGGGATGGCTACACCTTC,CASGWGSQWDGYTF
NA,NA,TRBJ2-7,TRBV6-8,TGTGCCAGCAGACGTCCGGGACACCCCTACGAGCAGTACTTC,CASRRPGHPYEQYF
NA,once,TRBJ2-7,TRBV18,TGTGCCAGCTCCACCGGGCCGGTCTCCTACGAGCAGTACTTC,CASSTGPVSYEQYF
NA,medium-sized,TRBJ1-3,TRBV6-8,TGTGCCAGCAGTGGGCGGGGTGGCTCTGGAAACACCATATATTTT,CASSGRGGSGNTIYF
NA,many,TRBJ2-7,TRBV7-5,TGTGCCAGCAGCTCCGTGCCGGGGGGCAACTACGAGCAGTACTTC,CASSSVPGGNYEQYF
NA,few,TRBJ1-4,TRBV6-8,TGTGCCAGCAGTTACCATGGGGCACGGGAAAAACTGTTTTTT,CASSYHGAREKLFF
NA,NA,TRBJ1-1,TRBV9,TGTGCCAGCAGCCCTTTTCGGAGGACTGAAGCTTTCTTT,CASSPFRRTEAFF
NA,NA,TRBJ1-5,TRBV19,TGTGCCAGTAATCAGTATAGCAATCAGCCCCAGCATTTT,CASNQYSNQPQHF
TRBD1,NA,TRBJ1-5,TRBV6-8,TGTGCCATCGCGCCGGGACAGGGAGGTCAGCCCCAGCATTTT,CAIAPGQGGQPQHF
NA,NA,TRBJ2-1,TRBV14,TGTGCCAGCAGCCAAGAGGGAGAAGGAAAGGGGCCGGATGAGCAGTTCTTC,CASSQEGEGKGPDEQFF
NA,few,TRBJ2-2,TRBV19,TGTGCCAGTAGTATGCGGGGTACCGGGGAGCTGTTTTTT,CASSMRGTGELFF
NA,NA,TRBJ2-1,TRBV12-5,TGTGCTAGTGGTGAGAGGGGGACGGCCTACAATGAGCAGTTCTTC,CASGERGTAYNEQFF
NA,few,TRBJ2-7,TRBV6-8,TGTGCCAGCAGTTACCCAGGGTTCAGCTCCTACGAGCAGTACTTC,CASSYPGFSSYEQYF
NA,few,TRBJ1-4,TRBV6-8,TGTGCCAGCAGTTTACTAGGGGCTAATGAAAAACTGTTTTTT,CASSLLGANEKLFF
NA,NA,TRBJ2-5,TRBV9,TGTGCCAGCACCAGAAGGGGGGAGACCCAGTACTTC,CASTRRGETQYF
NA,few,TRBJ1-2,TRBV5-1,TGCGCCAGCAGCTTGGACAGTTCAGCCTATGGCTACACCTTC,CASSLDSSAYGYTF
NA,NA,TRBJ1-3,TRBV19,TGTGCCAGTAGTATCGGAAAGGCTGGAAACACCATATATTTT,CASSIGKAGNTIYF
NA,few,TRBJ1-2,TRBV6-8,TGTGCCACCACTCTTACCGAGAACTATGGCTACACCTTC,CATTLTENYGYTF
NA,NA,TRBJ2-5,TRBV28,TGTGCCAGCAGTGCTTTGGCAGGGTCGGGAGAGACCCAGTACTTC,CASSALAGSGETQYF